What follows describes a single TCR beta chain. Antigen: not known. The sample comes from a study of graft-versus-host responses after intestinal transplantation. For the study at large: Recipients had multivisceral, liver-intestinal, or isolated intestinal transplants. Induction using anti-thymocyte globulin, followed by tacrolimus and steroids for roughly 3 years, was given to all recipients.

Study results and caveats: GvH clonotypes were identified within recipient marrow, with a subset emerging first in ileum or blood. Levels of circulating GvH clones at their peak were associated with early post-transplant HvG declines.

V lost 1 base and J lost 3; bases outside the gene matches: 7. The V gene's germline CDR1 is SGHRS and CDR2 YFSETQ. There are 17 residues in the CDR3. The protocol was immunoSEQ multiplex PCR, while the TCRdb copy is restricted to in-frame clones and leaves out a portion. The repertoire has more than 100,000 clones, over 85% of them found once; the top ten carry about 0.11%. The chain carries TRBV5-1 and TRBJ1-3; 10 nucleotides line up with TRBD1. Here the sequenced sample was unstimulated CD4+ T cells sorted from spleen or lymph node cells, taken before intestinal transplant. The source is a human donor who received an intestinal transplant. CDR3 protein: CASSLRGQGVGGNTIYF. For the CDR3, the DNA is TGCGCCAGCAGCTTGCGCGGACAGGGGGTCGGTGGAAACACCATATATTTT.